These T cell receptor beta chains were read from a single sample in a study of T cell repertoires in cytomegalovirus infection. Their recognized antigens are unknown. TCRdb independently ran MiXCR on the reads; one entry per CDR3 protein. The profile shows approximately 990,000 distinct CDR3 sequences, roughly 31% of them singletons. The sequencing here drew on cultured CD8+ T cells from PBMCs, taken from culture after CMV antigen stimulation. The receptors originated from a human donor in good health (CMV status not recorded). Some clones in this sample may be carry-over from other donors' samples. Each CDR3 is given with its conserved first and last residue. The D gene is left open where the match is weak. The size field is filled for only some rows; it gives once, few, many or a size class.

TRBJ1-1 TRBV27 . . CASIDRFEAFF TGTGCCAGCATAGACAGGTTTGAAGCTTTCTTT
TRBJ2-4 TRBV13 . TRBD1 CASSPRQGASKNIQYF TGTGCCAGCAGCCCGCGACAGGGAGCGTCCAAAAACATTCAGTACTTC
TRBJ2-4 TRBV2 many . CASKGQGLKNIQYF TGTGCCAGCAAGGGCCAGGGACTGAAAAACATTCAGTACTTC
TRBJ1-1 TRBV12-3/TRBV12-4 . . CASILGGYAEAFF TGTGCCAGCATCTTGGGGGGTTACGCTGAAGCTTTCTTT
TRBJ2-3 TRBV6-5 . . CASSTTLAGSTDTQYF TGTGCCAGCAGTACAACCCTAGCCGGGTCCACAGATACGCAGTATTTT
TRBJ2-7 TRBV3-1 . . CASSQKAITYEQYF TGTGCCAGCAGCCAAAAAGCGATAACCTACGAGCAGTACTTC
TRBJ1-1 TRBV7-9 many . CASSTSGTEAFF TGTGCCAGCAGCACCAGCGGCACTGAAGCTTTCTTT
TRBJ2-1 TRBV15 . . CATSRELLDAGEGYEQFF TGTGCCACCAGCAGAGAGTTACTCGATGCGGGTGAGGGATATGAGCAGTTCTTC
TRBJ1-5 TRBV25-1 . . CAGSAGRGLQPQHF TGTGCCGGCAGTGCGGGACGAGGTCTTCAGCCCCAGCATTTT
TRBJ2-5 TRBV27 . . CASSPGGGSQETQYF TGTGCCAGCAGTCCCGGGGGTGGGTCTCAAGAGACCCAGTACTTC